This T cell receptor (beta chain) derives from a study of blood T cell repertoires in COVID-19. Study-wide background: COVID-19 samples from acute and convalescent phases originated in the United States, Italy and Spain. T cells, B-cell-depleted T cells, or PBMCs provided the cDNA or gDNA that served as material.

Seattle participants joined during active infection and were tracked over time. Looked up from germline, CDR1 is WNHNN and CDR2 is SYGVQD (reference sequence). Trimming shortened V by 5 bases and J by 2 bases, and 8 bases separated the two germline ends. This CDR3 has 13 residues. In the authors' methods: Amplification of reference gene primers was used by the study to estimate nucleated cell counts. TCRdb keeps only in-frame clones here, not all; method: immunoSEQ multiplex PCR. The V and J calls and clone size come from that table; D and trimming were worked out from the DNA. The sample lists some 400,000 clones; 80% to 90% were seen once.

This clonotype was sampled from a woman aged 25 to 39 with COVID-19, enrolled during active disease. The J gene is TRBJ2-3, the V gene TRBV10-1, with D tentatively TRBD2 (5 bases). Sequences were obtained from peripheral blood. CDR3 region: CASSRTDTDTQYF. In nucleotides, the CDR3 is TGCGCCAGCAGTCGGACTGACACAGATACGCAGTATTTT.